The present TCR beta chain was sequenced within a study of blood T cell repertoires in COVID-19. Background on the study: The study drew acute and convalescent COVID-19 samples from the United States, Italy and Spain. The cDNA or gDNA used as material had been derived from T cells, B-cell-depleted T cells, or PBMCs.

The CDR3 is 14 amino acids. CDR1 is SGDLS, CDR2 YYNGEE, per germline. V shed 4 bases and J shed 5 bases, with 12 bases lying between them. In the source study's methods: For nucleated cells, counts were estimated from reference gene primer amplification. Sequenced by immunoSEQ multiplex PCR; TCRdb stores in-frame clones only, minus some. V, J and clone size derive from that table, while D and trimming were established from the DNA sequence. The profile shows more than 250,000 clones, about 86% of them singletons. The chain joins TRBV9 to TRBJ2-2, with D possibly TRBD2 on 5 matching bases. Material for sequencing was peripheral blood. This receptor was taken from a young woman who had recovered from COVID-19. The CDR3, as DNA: TGTGCCAGCAGCTCAAATCGGGGAACCGGGGAGCTGTTTTTT. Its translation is CASSSNRGTGELFF.